A selection of T cell receptor beta chains follows, all from one sample in a study of blood T cell repertoires in COVID-19. TCRdb's copy holds only in-frame clones and misses some; the assay was immunoSEQ multiplex PCR. The sample holds fewer than 400,000 clones, about nine tenths seen once. The sample consisted of PBMCs or T cells enriched from blood (not recorded which). The receptors derive from a woman aged 25 to 39 who had recovered from COVID-19. Both conserved end residues are part of each CDR3. D genes are given only for firm matches. Rows give clone size only sometimes, using once, few, many, or a class for an expanded clone.

j_gene: TRBJ2-3; d_gene: -; abundance: -; v_gene: TRBV9; CDR3nt: TGTGCCAGCAGGGGTAGCGGTTATGCAGATACGCAGTATTTT; CDR3aa: CASRGSGYADTQYF
j_gene: TRBJ1-2; d_gene: -; abundance: -; v_gene: TRBV27; CDR3nt: TGTGCCAGCAGTTTCACTTCGGGGTCCCGCTATGGCTACACCTTC; CDR3aa: CASSFTSGSRYGYTF
j_gene: TRBJ2-3; d_gene: TRBD2; abundance: -; v_gene: TRBV6-5; CDR3nt: TGTGCCAGCAGTTCTCTAGCGGGAGGTACAGATACGCAGTATTTT; CDR3aa: CASSSLAGGTDTQYF
j_gene: TRBJ2-7; d_gene: TRBD1; abundance: -; v_gene: TRBV27; CDR3nt: TGTGCCAGCAGTTCACAGGGGGGCTACGAGCAGTACTTC; CDR3aa: CASSSQGGYEQYF
j_gene: TRBJ1-4; d_gene: -; abundance: once; v_gene: TRBV29-1; CDR3nt: TGCAGCGTTCAAGGGGCTGAAGAAAAACTGTTTTTT; CDR3aa: CSVQGAEEKLFF
j_gene: TRBJ1-6; d_gene: TRBD1; abundance: -; v_gene: TRBV30; CDR3nt: TGTGCCTGGAGCGACCGGACAGGGTTTTCACCCCTCCACTTT; CDR3aa: CAWSDRTGFSPLHF
j_gene: TRBJ1-3; d_gene: TRBD1; abundance: -; v_gene: TRBV10-3; CDR3nt: TGTGCCATCAGTGAAGTGAGGACAGGTCTCTCTGGAAACACCATATATTTT; CDR3aa: CAISEVRTGLSGNTIYF
j_gene: TRBJ2-7; d_gene: -; abundance: -; v_gene: TRBV24-1; CDR3nt: TGTGCCACCAGTGATCAGGGGTTACAGCAGTACTTC; CDR3aa: CATSDQGLQQYF
j_gene: TRBJ2-2; d_gene: -; abundance: -; v_gene: TRBV29-1; CDR3nt: TGCAGCGTTTCGGGGTTTGTCGGGGAGCTGTTTTTT; CDR3aa: CSVSGFVGELFF
j_gene: TRBJ2-1; d_gene: TRBD2; abundance: -; v_gene: TRBV19; CDR3nt: TGTGCCAGTAGTCCTGGGACTAGCGGGATTGAGCAGTTCTTC; CDR3aa: CASSPGTSGIEQFF
j_gene: TRBJ1-5; d_gene: TRBD1; abundance: -; v_gene: TRBV6-2/TRBV6-3; CDR3nt: TGTGCCAGCAGTTACCAAACAGGGGATGGGAATCAGCCCCAGCATTTT; CDR3aa: CASSYQTGDGNQPQHF
j_gene: TRBJ1-5; d_gene: TRBD1; abundance: -; v_gene: TRBV28; CDR3nt: TGTGCCAGCAGCCGACAGGGGGCAGGATATAGCAATCAGCCCCAGCATTTT; CDR3aa: CASSRQGAGYSNQPQHF
j_gene: TRBJ2-7; d_gene: -; abundance: -; v_gene: TRBV5-1; CDR3nt: TGCGCCAGCAGTTTGACGGGGGAATACGAGCAGTACTTC; CDR3aa: CASSLTGEYEQYF
j_gene: TRBJ2-2; d_gene: -; abundance: -; v_gene: TRBV7-6; CDR3nt: TGTGCCAGCAGCTTAGTCCCTAGCAGATCTTTCGCGAACACCGGGGAGCTGTTTTTT; CDR3aa: CASSLVPSRSFANTGELFF
j_gene: TRBJ2-5; d_gene: -; abundance: once; v_gene: TRBV7-9; CDR3nt: TGTGCCAGCCTGGGGCAGCCCCAAGAGACCCAGTACTTC; CDR3aa: CASLGQPQETQYF
j_gene: TRBJ2-7; d_gene: -; abundance: -; v_gene: TRBV23-1; CDR3nt: TGCGCCAAAGGACGGCCCCTGGGGGGGGCGTGTACCCACTGGAGTCCGTACTTC; CDR3aa: CAKGRPLGGACTHWSPYF
j_gene: TRBJ2-2; d_gene: TRBD2; abundance: -; v_gene: TRBV16; CDR3nt: TGTGCCAGCAGCCAATTGGGACTAGCGGGAGCGAACACCGGGGAGCTGTTTTTT; CDR3aa: CASSQLGLAGANTGELFF
j_gene: TRBJ1-1; d_gene: -; abundance: -; v_gene: TRBV18; CDR3nt: TGTGCCAGCTCATTACAAACGGGGGGGTTCACTGAAGCTTTCTTT; CDR3aa: CASSLQTGGFTEAFF
j_gene: TRBJ1-6; d_gene: TRBD1; abundance: -; v_gene: TRBV9; CDR3nt: TGTGCCAGCAGCGGGGGGTCGGGACAGGTTAATTCACCCCTCCACTTT; CDR3aa: CASSGGSGQVNSPLHF
j_gene: TRBJ2-7; d_gene: -; abundance: -; v_gene: TRBV18; CDR3nt: TGTGCCAGCTCGTTCAACTCCTACGAGCAGTACTTC; CDR3aa: CASSFNSYEQYF
j_gene: TRBJ2-7; d_gene: TRBD2; abundance: once; v_gene: TRBV13; CDR3nt: TGTGCCAGCAGCTTAGGGCTAGCGGTTACCTACGAGCAGTACTTC; CDR3aa: CASSLGLAVTYEQYF
j_gene: TRBJ2-1; d_gene: -; abundance: once; v_gene: TRBV24-1; CDR3nt: TGTGCCACCAGTGACCCCGGGAACAATGAGCAGTTCTTC; CDR3aa: CATSDPGNNEQFF
j_gene: TRBJ1-5; d_gene: TRBD1; abundance: -; v_gene: TRBV2; CDR3nt: TGTGCCAGCAGGGATCGCAGGGGGGGCAATCAGCCCCAGCATTTT; CDR3aa: CASRDRRGGNQPQHF
j_gene: TRBJ2-7; d_gene: TRBD1; abundance: -; v_gene: TRBV20-1; CDR3nt: TGCAGTGCTAGTGAGGGACAGGGGGTATTCTACGAGCAGTACTTC; CDR3aa: CSASEGQGVFYEQYF
j_gene: TRBJ2-5; d_gene: -; abundance: -; v_gene: TRBV11-2; CDR3nt: TGTGCCAGCAGCCATTACTGGGGGGTACAAGAGACCCAGTACTTC; CDR3aa: CASSHYWGVQETQYF
j_gene: TRBJ1-1; d_gene: -; abundance: -; v_gene: TRBV11-2; CDR3nt: TGTGCCAGCAGCTTAGGGGTCCGCGGCGCTGAAGCTTTCTTT; CDR3aa: CASSLGVRGAEAFF
j_gene: TRBJ2-1; d_gene: -; abundance: -; v_gene: TRBV2; CDR3nt: TGTGCCAGCAGTGTCCGAGGTGATTACGATGAGCAGTTCTTC; CDR3aa: CASSVRGDYDEQFF